This is a list of T cell receptor beta chains from one sample in a study of identical twins. MiXCR, run by TCRdb on the 5' RACE reads, gives a single entry per CDR3 protein. Counted here are under 900,000 distinct CDR3 sequences, more than 9% occurring once; the ten biggest clones make up around 1.5%. These data are also associated with another study on yellow fever vaccine responses in identical twins.

The material sequenced was PBMCs. These receptors all come from a woman in her late teens or twenties in good health. CDR3s include the opening cysteine and the closing phenylalanine or tryptophan. A D gene is named only where the DNA matches it firmly. A row's size may be missing; if present it is once, few, many or a size class.

>.|TRBJ2-1|TRBV7-6|TRBD2
TGTGCCAGCGGGGGGGAAAACCTCAGTGGGCAGTTCTTC
CASGGENLSGQFF
>many|TRBJ1-2|TRBV10-3|TRBD1
TGTGCCATCAGTGAGTTCGGCACAGGGGTAGGTGGCTACACCTTC
CAISEFGTGVGGYTF
>few|TRBJ2-7|TRBV28|TRBD2
TGTGCCAGCAGTTATCGGGGGGGGGGCCACTACGAGCAGTACTTC
CASSYRGGGHYEQYF
>few|TRBJ2-3|TRBV7-8|TRBD2
TGTGCCAGCAGCTTAGTGCGGACTAGTTTGGATACGCAGTATTTT
CASSLVRTSLDTQYF
>.|TRBJ1-3|TRBV5-1|TRBD1
TGCGCCAGCAGCCGACAGGGTTTTGGAAACACCATATATTTT
CASSRQGFGNTIYF
>many|TRBJ2-7|TRBV20-1|.
TGCAGTGCTAGAACCCTAGAGAGGACCTACGAGCAGTACTTC
CSARTLERTYEQYF
>.|TRBJ2-4|TRBV19|.
TGTGCCAGTAGTATAGACAGGACTAAAAACATTCAGTACTTC
CASSIDRTKNIQYF
>few|TRBJ2-3|TRBV4-2|TRBD1
TGTGCCAGCAGCCAAGTGGGACAGGGGAGCACAGATACGCAGTATTTT
CASSQVGQGSTDTQYF
>few|TRBJ1-1|TRBV10-3|.
TGTGCCATCAGTGCCACAGGGAGGCACACTGAAGCTTTCTTT
CAISATGRHTEAFF
>.|TRBJ2-7|TRBV20-1|.
TGCAGTGTCAGGGAACACACGGGGGCGTGGGAGCAGTACTTC
CSVREHTGAWEQYF
>.|TRBJ2-1|TRBV20-1|.
TGCAGTGCTCAACCCCAATGGGTCGGTGAGCAGTTCTTC
CSAQPQWVGEQFF
>many|TRBJ1-3|TRBV3-1|.
TGTGCCAGCAGCCAACAGGGAAACACCATATATTTT
CASSQQGNTIYF
>many|TRBJ2-1|TRBV10-3|.
TGTGCCATCAGTGACGGTCGCAATGAGCAGTTCTTC
CAISDGRNEQFF
>few|TRBJ2-5|TRBV7-9|TRBD2
TGTGCCAGCAGGTCTGGGACTAGCGGGATGGAGACCCAGTACTTC
CASRSGTSGMETQYF
>few|TRBJ2-1|TRBV10-3|TRBD2
TGTGCCATCAGCGGTAGCGGGAGAAACAATGAGCAGTTCTTC
CAISGSGRNNEQFF
>.|TRBJ2-2|TRBV10-3|TRBD2
TGTGCCATCAACGGGACTAGCGGGAGGACTAACACCGGGGAGCTGTTTTTT
CAINGTSGRTNTGELFF
>few|TRBJ1-3|TRBV2|.
TGTGCCAGCAGTGCGAGGGATGTCTCTGGAAACACCATATATTTT
CASSARDVSGNTIYF
>few|TRBJ2-3|TRBV2|TRBD1
TGTGCCAGCACGGTACAGGGGGTGTACACAGATACGCAGTATTTT
CASTVQGVYTDTQYF